The clone carrying this T cell receptor beta chain was counted only a few times. Its antigen is not known. These data belong to a study of CD8 T cells in ankylosing spondylitis. Losses at the gene ends were 3 bases for V and 8 bases for J; bases not matched to a gene: 7. CDR1 and CDR2 (germline): MNHEY, SVGAGI. The length of the CDR3 is 14 residues. TCRdb processed the 5' RACE reads anew with MiXCR; each CDR3 protein has one entry. The sample has 700,000 or so distinct CDR3 sequences; 19% are singletons. Findings and caveats of the study: Clones linked to disease, bearing a CD8+ phenotype, were relatively rare in peripheral blood. What appeared characteristic of ankylosing spondylitis blood was a TCR beta motif of eight or nine highly homologous variants. Matched ankylosing spondylitis synovial fluid reportedly showed significant enrichment of disease-linked clones.

The clonotype was recovered from a male donor with ankylosing spondylitis. The chain couples TRBV6-5 to TRBJ2-1; 7 nucleotides match TRBD1. Sequenced sample: blood, either unsorted or a sorted T cell fraction (not recorded which). Here the CDR3 reads CASSYPGRGYEQFF. The CDR3 DNA is TGTGCCAGCAGTTATCCGGGCAGGGGGTATGAGCAGTTCTTC.